These T cell receptor beta chains were read from a single sample in a study of blood T cell repertoires in COVID-19. Sequenced by immunoSEQ multiplex PCR; TCRdb stores in-frame clones only, minus some. Of 250,000 to 300,000 clones listed, roughly nine tenths were seen once; the top ten hold approximately 2%. Source material: peripheral blood. These receptors were obtained from a man aged 50-60 years with acute or convalescent COVID-19. Each CDR3 is given with its conserved first and last residue. The D gene is left open where the match is weak. Clone size, where shown, is once, few, many, or a class for clones that have expanded.

d_gene: -
j_gene: TRBJ1-1
abundance: once
v_gene: TRBV5-4
CDR3aa: CASSPVGGREAFF
CDR3nt: TGTGCCAGCAGCCCGGTGGGGGGGCGTGAAGCTTTCTTT

d_gene: -
j_gene: TRBJ1-3
abundance: -
v_gene: TRBV9
CDR3aa: CASSWSDSSGNTIYF
CDR3nt: TGTGCCAGCAGCTGGTCGGACAGCTCTGGAAACACCATATATTTT

d_gene: -
j_gene: TRBJ1-1
abundance: -
v_gene: TRBV10-3
CDR3aa: CAISEEGPTEAFF
CDR3nt: TGTGCCATCAGTGAGGAGGGTCCCACTGAAGCTTTCTTT

d_gene: TRBD1
j_gene: TRBJ1-6
abundance: -
v_gene: TRBV15
CDR3aa: CATSRRTGTGRTPLHF
CDR3nt: TGTGCCACCAGCAGACGCACCGGGACAGGGAGGACACCCCTCCACTTT

d_gene: -
j_gene: TRBJ1-5
abundance: few
v_gene: TRBV5-6
CDR3aa: CASSPGPYSNQPQHF
CDR3nt: TGTGCCAGCAGCCCGGGTCCTTATAGCAATCAGCCCCAGCATTTT

d_gene: -
j_gene: TRBJ1-2
abundance: -
v_gene: TRBV9
CDR3aa: CASSVDSDYGYTF
CDR3nt: TGTGCCAGCAGCGTAGATAGCGATTATGGCTACACCTTC

d_gene: -
j_gene: TRBJ2-3
abundance: -
v_gene: TRBV11-2
CDR3aa: CASSFGYTQYF
CDR3nt: TGTGCCAGCAGCTTCGGTTATACGCAGTATTTT

d_gene: TRBD2
j_gene: TRBJ2-1
abundance: -
v_gene: TRBV7-3
CDR3aa: CASSFNSGGDPTNEQFF
CDR3nt: TGTGCCAGCAGCTTTAATAGCGGGGGGGACCCTACGAATGAGCAGTTCTTC

d_gene: -
j_gene: TRBJ2-1
abundance: many
v_gene: TRBV9
CDR3aa: CASSVAQGSYNEQFF
CDR3nt: TGTGCCAGCAGCGTAGCTCAGGGCTCCTACAATGAGCAGTTCTTC

d_gene: TRBD2
j_gene: TRBJ2-3
abundance: -
v_gene: TRBV5-4
CDR3aa: CASSSQRGASTDTQYF
CDR3nt: TGTGCCAGCAGCTCTCAGCGGGGGGCTAGCACAGATACGCAGTATTTT

d_gene: TRBD1
j_gene: TRBJ2-3
abundance: -
v_gene: TRBV5-1
CDR3aa: CASSNVPGTGTADTQYF
CDR3nt: TGCGCCAGCAGCAATGTACCCGGGACAGGGACCGCAGATACGCAGTATTTT

d_gene: -
j_gene: TRBJ2-7
abundance: -
v_gene: TRBV6-5
CDR3aa: CASSTSRGHEQYF
CDR3nt: TGTGCCAGCAGCACGAGCAGGGGTCACGAGCAGTACTTC

d_gene: -
j_gene: TRBJ1-5
abundance: -
v_gene: TRBV19
CDR3aa: CASSPPVAGNQPQHF
CDR3nt: TGTGCCAGTAGTCCCCCCGTCGCGGGCAATCAGCCCCAGCATTTT

d_gene: TRBD1
j_gene: TRBJ2-1
abundance: few
v_gene: TRBV9
CDR3aa: CASSPWTGYNEQFF
CDR3nt: TGTGCCAGCAGCCCCTGGACAGGCTACAATGAGCAGTTCTTC

d_gene: -
j_gene: TRBJ2-1
abundance: -
v_gene: TRBV7-8
CDR3aa: CASSLLGPNEQFF
CDR3nt: TGTGCCAGCAGCCTCCTTGGGCCCAATGAGCAGTTCTTC

d_gene: TRBD2
j_gene: TRBJ2-1
abundance: -
v_gene: TRBV3-1/TRBV3-2
CDR3aa: CASSQDRGRVYNEQFF
CDR3nt: TGTGCCAGCAGCCAAGATCGGGGGAGGGTCTACAATGAGCAGTTCTTC

d_gene: TRBD1
j_gene: TRBJ2-7
abundance: -
v_gene: TRBV6-5
CDR3aa: CASSYSGQRSYEQYF
CDR3nt: TGTGCCAGCAGTTACTCGGGACAGCGCTCCTACGAGCAGTACTTC

d_gene: TRBD2
j_gene: TRBJ2-3
abundance: -
v_gene: TRBV4-1
CDR3aa: CASSQIRDYPTDTQYF
CDR3nt: TGCGCCAGCAGCCAGATACGGGACTACCCCACAGATACGCAGTATTTT

d_gene: TRBD1
j_gene: TRBJ1-4
abundance: -
v_gene: TRBV7-9
CDR3aa: CASSGGQGNEKLFF
CDR3nt: TGTGCCAGCAGCGGAGGACAGGGGAATGAAAAACTGTTTTTT

d_gene: TRBD1
j_gene: TRBJ1-2
abundance: -
v_gene: TRBV6-5
CDR3aa: CASSYSGDSSNYGYTF
CDR3nt: TGTGCCAGCAGTTACTCCGGGGACAGCTCTAACTATGGCTACACCTTC

d_gene: TRBD2
j_gene: TRBJ2-3
abundance: -
v_gene: TRBV10-3
CDR3aa: CAIKGTSGVGLDTQYF
CDR3nt: TGTGCCATCAAAGGAACTAGCGGGGTGGGGTTAGATACGCAGTATTTT

d_gene: -
j_gene: TRBJ1-1
abundance: many
v_gene: TRBV6-5
CDR3aa: CASSYNLVGGQAFF
CDR3nt: TGTGCCAGCAGTTACAACCTTGTCGGGGGACAAGCTTTCTTT

d_gene: TRBD2
j_gene: TRBJ2-3
abundance: -
v_gene: TRBV9
CDR3aa: CASSVVAGGFTYTDTQYF
CDR3nt: TGTGCCAGCAGCGTAGTAGCGGGGGGGTTTACTTACACAGATACGCAGTATTTT

d_gene: -
j_gene: TRBJ2-2
abundance: -
v_gene: TRBV3-1/TRBV3-2
CDR3aa: CASSLHGELFF
CDR3nt: TGTGCCAGCAGCCTACACGGGGAGCTGTTTTTT

d_gene: -
j_gene: TRBJ1-3
abundance: -
v_gene: TRBV11-2
CDR3aa: CASSLDVWTTAGNTIYF
CDR3nt: TGTGCCAGCAGCTTAGATGTGTGGACAACCGCTGGAAACACCATATATTTT

d_gene: -
j_gene: TRBJ2-3
abundance: few
v_gene: TRBV2
CDR3aa: CASSDTVGTDTQYF
CDR3nt: TGTGCCAGCAGTGATACAGTCGGCACAGATACGCAGTATTTT